This T cell receptor beta chain was recorded in a study of blood T cell repertoires in COVID-19. The V gene lost 5 bases and the J gene lost 1 base, with 6 bases spanning the gap. This CDR3 has 13 amino acids. The germline gives CDR1 SGDLS, CDR2 YYNGEE. Here immunoSEQ multiplex PCR was the method, and the copy in TCRdb shows in-frame clones only, minus some. The sample gives about 39,000 clones, over 70% of which show up once; around 24% is in the top ten. This TCR came from a man in his forties or fifties with active or convalescent COVID-19. The sequenced sample consisted of peripheral blood. The rearrangement links TRBV9 to TRBJ2-2, with no clear D. The DNA of the CDR3 is TGTGCCAGCAGGGAGATGAACACCGGGGAGCTGTTTTTT. Protein product: CASREMNTGELFF. Filled out from reference TRBV9 and TRBJ2-2, the complete variable domain reads DSGVTQTPKHLITATGQRVTLRCSPRSGDLSVYWYQQSLDQGLQFLIQYYNGEERAKGNILERFSAQQFPDLHSELNLSSLELGDSALYFCASREMNTGELFFGEGSRLTVL.